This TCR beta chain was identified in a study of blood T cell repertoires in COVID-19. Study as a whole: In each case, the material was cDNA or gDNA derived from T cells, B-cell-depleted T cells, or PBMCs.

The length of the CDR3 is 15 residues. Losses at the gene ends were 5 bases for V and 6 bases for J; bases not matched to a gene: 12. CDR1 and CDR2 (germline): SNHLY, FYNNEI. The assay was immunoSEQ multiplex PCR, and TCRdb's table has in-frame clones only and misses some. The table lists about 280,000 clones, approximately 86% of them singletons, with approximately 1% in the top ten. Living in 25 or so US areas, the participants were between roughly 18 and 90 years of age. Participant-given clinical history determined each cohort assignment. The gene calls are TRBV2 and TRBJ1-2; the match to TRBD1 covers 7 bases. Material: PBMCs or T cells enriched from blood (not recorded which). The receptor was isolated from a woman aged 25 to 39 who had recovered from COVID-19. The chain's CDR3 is CASSYTDDRADGYTF. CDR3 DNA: TGTGCCAGCAGTTACACCGACGACAGGGCCGATGGCTACACCTTC.